These 26 T cell receptor beta chains came from one sample sequenced in a study of T cell repertoires in cytomegalovirus infection. These receptors are not linked to any known antigen. TCRdb used MiXCR to reprocess the reads, holding one entry per CDR3 protein. Of 700,000 to 850,000 distinct CDR3 sequences listed, roughly 33% are singletons. Material: cultured CD8+ T cells from PBMCs, obtained from culture after CMV antigen stimulation. All receptors derive from a human donor in good health (CMV status not recorded). Some clones in this sample may be carry-over from other donors' samples.

The chain uses TRBV25-1 and TRBJ1-4; D call uncertain. The germline V and J ends were trimmed by 4 bases and 0 bases, with 9 bases remaining between them. Germline V CDR1 and CDR2: MGHDK, SYGVNS. The CDR3 has 15 residues. CDR3 coding DNA: TGTGCCAGCAGTGGTGACACCTCAACTAATGAAAAACTGTTTTTT. This encodes CASSGDTSTNEKLFF.

As for this clonotype: A much larger clone sits a single nucleotide away, making a read error possible. The genes are TRBV14 and TRBJ2-1; D unresolved. The germline CDR1 and CDR2 sequences are SGHDN and FVKESK. The V and J ends lost 1 base and 9 bases respectively, with 10 bases between them. The CDR3 length is 13 residues. The CDR3 reads CASSQVLISEQFF. In DNA, the CDR3 is TGTGCCAGCAGCCAAGTCCTCATCAGTGAGCAGTTCTTC. The variable domain in full, with the rest retrieved from reference TRBV14 and TRBJ2-1, is EAGVTQFPSHSVIEKGQTVTLRCDPISGHDNLYWYRRVMGKEIKFLLHFVKESKQDESGMPNNRFLAERTGGTYSTLKVQPAELEDSGVYFCASSQVLISEQFFGPGTRLTVL.

The sample holds a few counts of this clonotype. The rearrangement joins TRBV27 to TRBJ2-1; TRBD2 agrees at 13 bases. Per the germline V gene, CDR1 is MNHEY and CDR2 is SMNVEV (reference sequence). This CDR3 region has 17 residues. V was clipped by 6 bases and J by 6 bases; unmatched bases: 11. CDR3 DNA: TGTGCCAGCAGACCAACTAGCGGGGGGGCCAGGGGCAATGAGCAGTTCTTC. Residues: CASRPTSGGARGNEQFF.

The V call is TRBV2, the J call TRBJ2-7, with D possibly TRBD1 on 6 matching bases. Germline assignment: CDR1 SNHLY and CDR2 FYNNEI. With 0 bases removed from V and 6 bases from J, the gap between germline ends came to 15 bases. The CDR3 covers 15 residues. CDR3 sequence reads: CASSEARQGRSEQYF. The CDR3 DNA reads as TGTGCCAGCAGTGAAGCGCGGCAGGGGAGAAGCGAGCAGTACTTC.

This clonotype was seen many times. The V call is TRBV7-9, the J call TRBJ2-5; TRBD2 aligns across 12 bases. In germline, CDR1 is SEHNR, CDR2 FQNEAQ (reference sequence). V shed 3 bases, J shed 3 bases, and the junction held 2 bases outside the gene matches. CDR3 size: 15 residues. CDR3 protein: CASSFRTSGKETQYF. The CDR3, as DNA: TGTGCCAGCAGCTTCCGGACTAGCGGGAAAGAGACCCAGTACTTC. The full variable domain, its missing parts supplied by reference TRBV7-9 and TRBJ2-5, is DTGVSQNPRHKITKRGQNVTFRCDPISEHNRLYWYRQTLGQGPEFLTYFQNEAQLEKSRLLSDRFSAERPKGSFSTLEIQRTEQGDSAMYLCASSFRTSGKETQYFGPGTRLLVL.

The rearrangement joins TRBV7-8 to TRBJ2-1, with 12 bases matching TRBD2. The CDR3 runs 16 residues. In germline, CDR1 is SGHVS, CDR2 FQNEAQ. V lost 4 bases, J lost 8 bases, and 9 bases stayed unmatched. The chain's CDR3 is CASSSPASGGDYEQFF. The DNA for the CDR3 is TGTGCCAGCAGCTCCCCTGCTAGCGGGGGGGATTATGAGCAGTTCTTC. Using reference TRBV7-8 and TRBJ2-1 for the parts outside the CDR3, the full variable domain is GAGVSQSPRYKVAKRGQDVALRCDPISGHVSLFWYQQALGQGPEFLTYFQNEAQLDKSGLPSDRFFAERPEGSVSTLKIQRTQQEDSAVYLCASSSPASGGDYEQFFGPGTRLTVL.

This clonotype was recorded many times. The V call is TRBV7-8, the J call TRBJ2-1; 7 bases fit TRBD2. The CDR3 is 13 amino acids. CDR1 SGHVS and CDR2 FQNEAQ come from the germline V gene. V lost 5 bases and J lost 6; bases outside the gene matches: 4. CDR3 coding DNA: TGTGCCAGCAGCGTCGGGGGGATCAATGAGCAGTTCTTC. Protein: CASSVGGINEQFF.

V and J are TRBV6-5 and TRBJ1-1, with TRBD1 matching 10 bases. Unmatched junction bases numbered 9, after V lost 8 bases and J lost 0 bases. This CDR3 spans 16 amino acids. CDR1 is MNHEY and CDR2 is SVGAGI in the germline V gene. The DNA of the CDR3 is TGTGCCAGCTCCTGGGACAGGGGTTACATGAACACTGAAGCTTTCTTT. Residues: CASSWDRGYMNTEAFF.

The V and J genes are TRBV18 and TRBJ2-1; 7 bases are a match to TRBD1. The germline V gene encodes CDR1 KGHSH and CDR2 LQKENI. The CDR3 length is 14 residues. V gave up 3 bases and J gave up 7 bases; unmatched junction bases: 6. This CDR3 is CASSPPGQQNEQFF. The CDR3 DNA follows: TGTGCCAGCTCACCTCCGGGACAGCAGAATGAGCAGTTCTTC.

The genes are TRBV6-2 or TRBV6-3 and TRBJ2-7; TRBD2 agrees at 7 bases. This CDR3 comprises 15 residues. Losses at the gene ends were 2 bases for V and 3 bases for J; bases not matched to a gene: 7. Germline CDR1 is MNHEY and CDR2 is SVGEGT. CDR3 DNA sequence: TGTGCCAGCAGTTACCCCTCTAGCGGCCGCTACGAGCAGTACTTC. Translating it yields CASSYPSSGRYEQYF.

This clonotype appeared a few times. The rearrangement uses TRBV10-3 and TRBJ1-2; D not resolved. Germline assignment: CDR1 ENHRY and CDR2 SYGVKD. V was cut by 3 bases and J by 8 bases, with 7 bases left in between. This CDR3 is built from 11 residues. The CDR3 region is CAISDGEGYTF. CDR3 bases: TGTGCCATCAGTGATGGGGAAGGCTACACCTTC.

The genes are TRBV24-1 and TRBJ2-3, with D perhaps TRBD1 or TRBD2 (5 bases each). The V end was cut by 7 bases, the J end by 5 bases, with 12 bases between. Germline V gene sequence: CDR1 KGHDR, CDR2 SFDVKD. This CDR3 contains 13 residues. The CDR3 loop is CATRDGTVDTQYF. CDR3 coding DNA: TGTGCCACCAGGGACGGGACCGTAGATACGCAGTATTTT.

The rearrangement links TRBV12-3 or TRBV12-4 to TRBJ2-1; the D gene could be TRBD1 or TRBD2 (5 bases each). The CDR3 runs 14 residues. V was pared by 8 bases and J by 4 bases, with 15 bases between. CDR3 amino acids: CASGGLDLYNEQFF. For the CDR3, the DNA is TGTGCCAGCGGGGGTCTAGATTTATACAATGAGCAGTTCTTC.

Many counts were recorded for this clonotype. The rearrangement links TRBV12-3 or TRBV12-4 to TRBJ1-1, with unresolved D. The CDR3 covers 13 residues. V was cut by 7 bases and J by 2 bases, with 11 bases left in between. The CDR3 is CASTTTANTEAFF. CDR3 bases: TGTGCCAGCACCACGACGGCCAACACTGAAGCTTTCTTT.

The V call is TRBV12-3 or TRBV12-4, the J call TRBJ2-1; 10 nucleotides line up with TRBD2. V gave up 7 bases and J gave up 2 bases; unmatched junction bases: 5. The length of the CDR3 is 15 residues. This CDR3 reads CASTPSGGTYNEQFF. The DNA of the CDR3 is TGTGCCAGCACCCCTAGCGGGGGAACCTACAATGAGCAGTTCTTC.

The gene calls are TRBV5-4 and TRBJ2-3; 8 bases map to TRBD2. The V and J ends lost 0 bases and 3 bases, in that order; junction bases with no gene match: 6. There are 16 residues in the CDR3. Germline loops: CDR1 SGHNT, CDR2 YYREEE (reference sequence). In DNA form, the CDR3 reads TGTGCCAGCAGCTTGGCCGCGGGACTAGGTACAGATACGCAGTATTTT. It codes for CASSLAAGLGTDTQYF.

This clonotype appeared many times. The genes are TRBV7-8 and TRBJ2-6; TRBD1 is a possible D gene (5 bases). The CDR3 is made up of 17 amino acids. The germline V gene has CDR1 SGHVS and CDR2 FQNEAQ. V lost 5 bases and J 0 bases, leaving 14 bases between the germline ends. In nucleotides, the CDR3 is TGTGCCAGCAGCACGAACAGGAAAAGCTCTGGGGCCAACGTCCTGACTTTC. It yields the protein CASSTNRKSSGANVLTF.

This clonotype was counted between two and nine times. This sequence joins TRBV2 and TRBJ1-2; D is unclear. Germline CDR1 is SNHLY and CDR2 is FYNNEI. CDR3 length: 15 amino acids. The germline V and J ends were trimmed by 10 bases and 4 bases, with 22 bases remaining between them. CDR3: CATVVESSGGYGYTF. In nucleotides, the CDR3 is TGTGCCACCGTGGTTGAGTCCTCGGGAGGCTATGGCTACACCTTC.

This clonotype was recorded a few times. The rearrangement links TRBV4-1 to TRBJ2-5; 9 bases agree with TRBD1. V shed 6 bases and J 4 bases; nucleotides not matched to a gene: 15. The V gene's germline CDR1 is MGHRA and CDR2 YSYEKL. The CDR3 has 17 amino acids. CDR3 amino acids: CASRPTLRDRASETQYF. The DNA for the CDR3 is TGCGCCAGCAGACCCACCCTCCGGGACAGGGCGTCAGAGACCCAGTACTTC.

The table lists this clonotype with many counts. V is TRBV5-4 and J is TRBJ2-3, with D tentatively TRBD1 (6 bases). Trimming removed 4 bases from V and 7 bases from J, with 13 bases in between. The CDR3 covers 13 residues. Looked up from germline, CDR1 is SGHNT and CDR2 is YYREEE (reference sequence). The CDR3 region is CASSPSRGHTQYF. In DNA, the CDR3 is TGTGCCAGCAGCCCTTCCAGGGGACATACGCAGTATTTT.

This chain connects TRBV15 to TRBJ2-1; D remains ambiguous. The V gene lost 0 bases and the J gene lost 2 bases, with 14 bases spanning the gap. CDR3 size: 17 residues. CDR1 is LNHNV, CDR2 YYDKDF, per germline (reference sequence). CDR3 loop: CATSRDPPSITYNEQFF. The CDR3 DNA reads TGTGCCACCAGCAGAGACCCCCCGAGCATTACCTACAATGAGCAGTTCTTC.

Ten or more counts support this clonotype. This chain uses TRBV7-3 with TRBJ2-1, with 14 bases fitting TRBD2. With V trimmed by 5 bases and J by 2 bases, 5 bases remained unmatched. In germline, CDR1 is SGHTA, CDR2 FQGTGA. This CDR3 is built from 17 residues. The CDR3 loop is CASSPRLAGGPYNEQFF. CDR3 DNA sequence: TGTGCCAGCAGCCCCAGACTAGCGGGGGGGCCCTACAATGAGCAGTTCTTC.

The J gene is TRBJ2-5, the V gene TRBV19; D perhaps matches TRBD2 (6 bases). The CDR3 is 15 residues long. CDR1 LNHDA and CDR2 SQIVND come from the germline V gene (reference sequence). The V gene lost 1 base and the J gene lost 2 bases, with 11 bases spanning the gap. CDR3 sequence (DNA): TGTGCCAGTAGTATAGGAGCGGGCTTACAAGAGACCCAGTACTTC. As protein: CASSIGAGLQETQYF.

The chain has TRBV6-2 or TRBV6-3 and TRBJ2-7, with D perhaps TRBD1 (6 bases). V lost 8 bases and J 4 bases, leaving 15 bases between the germline ends. The CDR3 is 13 residues long. The germline V gene has CDR1 MNHEY and CDR2 SVGEGT. The CDR3 nucleotides read TGTGCCAGCGGGCTACCAGGGGATTACGAGCAGTACGTC. This codes for CASGLPGDYEQYV.

This CDR3 is CASSLVYSSQHRGRTYEQYF. DNA of the CDR3: TGTGCCAGCAGCTTAGTCTATTCTAGCCAGCACCGGGGCAGGACCTACGAGCAGTACTTC. This rearrangement joins TRBV7-6 to TRBJ2-7; D tentatively fits TRBD1 or TRBD2 (5 bases each). In germline, CDR1 is SGHVS, CDR2 FNYEAQ. The CDR3 sequence is 20 residues long. V dropped 1 base and J dropped 2 bases, with 27 bases sitting between them.

The CDR3 coding sequence is TGCGCCAGCAGCCAACAGGGGCTAACAGATACGCAGTATTTT. It is translated as CASSQQGLTDTQYF. The chain combines TRBV4-3 with TRBJ2-3, with D perhaps TRBD1 (6 bases). With 2 bases removed from V and 3 bases from J, the gap between germline ends came to 9 bases. Germline CDR1 reads LGHNA; CDR2 reads YSLEER. This CDR3 has 14 residues.